The 8 T cell receptor beta chains presented below share a single source sample, sequenced in a study of cytomegalovirus exposure and HLA in healthy donors. Researchers ran the PCR with 60 Vbeta and 13 Jbeta primers. Assay used: immunoSEQ multiplex PCR; TCRdb lists only in-frame clones, some missing. The sample contains under 200,000 clones, roughly four fifths of which appear only once. The sequenced sample was PBMCs. These receptor sequences come from a woman aged 40-49 years in good health and CMV-seronegative.

With respect to this clone: This sample includes further DNA sequences coding for the same CDR3. This rearrangement joins TRBV6-5 to TRBJ1-3, with TRBD1 matching over 9 bases. Germline V gene sequence: CDR1 MNHEY, CDR2 SVGAGI. Trimming at V came to 0 bases and at J to 2 bases, leaving 2 bases not matched to a gene. CDR3 length: 16 residues. The CDR3 here is CASSYSDRGTGNTIYF. In DNA, the CDR3 is TGTGCCAGCAGTTACTCGGACAGGGGAACTGGAAACACCATATATTTT.

The V call is TRBV7-9, the J call TRBJ2-3, with 9 bases matching TRBD2. The CDR3 extends over 16 amino acids. With 5 bases clipped from V and 3 bases from J, the junction kept 9 bases outside the gene matches. CDR1 is SEHNR and CDR2 is FQNEAQ in the germline V gene (reference sequence). CDR3 region: CASSPTSSGDTDTQYF. As DNA, the CDR3 is TGTGCCAGCAGCCCGACGTCTAGCGGGGATACAGATACGCAGTATTTT.

This chain uses TRBV5-4 with TRBJ1-1; D is possibly TRBD1 (6 bases). The CDR3 consists of 17 residues. CDR1 is SGHNT, CDR2 YYREEE, per germline (reference sequence). Trimming stripped 0 bases from V and 1 base from J, with 16 bases between. This CDR3 reads CASSLGCTGHPNTEAFF. DNA for the CDR3: TGTGCCAGCAGCTTGGGCTGTACGGGACACCCGAACACTGAAGCTTTCTTT.

CDR3 region: CASTIPRSGGPGTDTQYF. CDR3 sequence (DNA): TGTGCCAGCACCATACCTCGGAGCGGGGGGCCGGGCACAGATACGCAGTATTTT. This chain uses TRBV2 with TRBJ2-3; 9 positions agree with TRBD2. V was clipped by 7 bases and J by 1 base; unmatched bases: 15. CDR1 and CDR2 (germline): SNHLY, FYNNEI. The CDR3 covers 18 residues.

This rearrangement joins TRBV6-5 to TRBJ1-2; D is undetermined. V lost 3 bases and J lost 2, with 7 bases in between. There are 13 residues in the CDR3. Per germline, CDR1 MNHEY and CDR2 SVGAGI. The CDR3 spells CASSYPPNYGYTF. The CDR3 DNA reads TGTGCCAGCAGTTATCCCCCGAACTATGGCTACACCTTC.

The genes are TRBV29-1 and TRBJ1-1; no reliable D call. Germline CDR1 and CDR2: SQVTM and ANQGSEA. V lost 4 bases and J lost 4, with 16 bases in between. The CDR3 contains 14 residues. The CDR3 here is CSVVGGKRVTEAFF. The DNA of the CDR3 is TGCAGCGTTGTCGGCGGGAAAAGGGTCACTGAAGCTTTCTTT. Using reference TRBV29-1 and TRBJ1-1 for the parts outside the CDR3, the full variable domain is SAVISQKPSRDICQRGTSLTIQCQVDSQVTMMFWYRQQPGQSLTLIATANQGSEATYESGFVIDKFPISRPNLTFSTLTVSNMSPEDSSIYLCSVVGGKRVTEAFFGQGTRLTVV.

A few counts support this clone. This chain uses TRBV2 with TRBJ2-3; D may be TRBD2 (6 bases). Deletions cut 1 base from V and 4 bases from J, with 15 bases between. This CDR3 is 16 amino acids long. Looked up from germline, CDR1 is SNHLY and CDR2 is FYNNEI. CDR3 sequence reads: CASSEGIGLASDTQYF. As DNA, the CDR3 is TGTGCCAGCAGTGAAGGTATTGGGCTAGCGTCAGATACGCAGTATTTT.

This chain joins TRBV4-2 and TRBJ1-4; D is possibly TRBD1 (6 bases). The germline V gene encodes CDR1 LGHNA and CDR2 YNFKEQ. This CDR3 contains 15 residues. Trimming shortened V by 4 bases and J by 7 bases, and 16 bases separated the two germline ends. The CDR3 region is CASSPGRGGSEKLFF. CDR3 coding DNA: TGTGCCAGCAGCCCGGGGAGGGGGGGCTCTGAAAAACTGTTTTTT.